These T cell receptor beta chains were read from a single sample in a study of CD8 T cells in Susac syndrome. TCRdb used MiXCR to reprocess the immunoSEQ multiplex PCR reads, holding one entry per CDR3 protein. The table lists about 120,000 distinct CDR3 sequences, 94% of them singletons. Sample: CD4+ T cells from PBMCs. The receptor set was obtained from a human donor in good health. Both conserved end residues are part of each CDR3. D genes are given only for firm matches. Clone sizes are given selectively: once, few, many, or a class where the clone is expanded.

TRBV29-1	TRBJ2-3	-	-	CSVAVGASGDTQYF	TGCAGCGTTGCCGTGGGGGCATCGGGAGATACGCAGTATTTT
TRBV7-2	TRBJ2-3	-	-	CASSFTSGPGTDTQYF	TGTGCCAGCAGCTTTACCAGCGGACCTGGCACAGATACGCAGTATTTT
TRBV20-1	TRBJ1-2	TRBD1	-	CSARDTGTGKNYGYTF	TGCAGTGCTAGAGATACGGGGACAGGGAAAAACTATGGCTACACCTTC
TRBV30	TRBJ1-3	-	-	CAWRGTRGIYF	TGTGCCTGGAGGGGGACGAGAGGCATATATTTT
TRBV27	TRBJ2-3	-	-	CASSPNQYYDQYF	TGTGCCAGCAGTCCGAACCAATACTATGATCAGTATTTT
TRBV6-2/TRBV6-3	TRBJ2-7	TRBD2	-	CASTQTSGHRYEQYF	TGTGCCAGCACCCAGACTAGCGGACACCGGTACGAGCAGTACTTC
TRBV29-1	TRBJ2-1	TRBD2	-	CSVEGGRALNEQFF	TGCAGCGTTGAAGGCGGGAGGGCATTAAATGAGCAGTTCTTC
TRBV3-1	TRBJ2-7	TRBD2	-	CASSRHSGRAYEQYF	TGTGCCAGCAGCCGGCACAGCGGGAGGGCCTACGAGCAGTACTTC
TRBV30	TRBJ2-7	-	few	CAWQGLSYEQYF	TGTGCCTGGCAGGGGCTGAGCTACGAGCAGTACTTC
TRBV7-8	TRBJ1-5	-	-	CASSLARVGNQPQHF	TGTGCCAGCAGCTTAGCCAGGGTGGGCAATCAGCCCCAGCATTTT
TRBV3-1	TRBJ2-2	-	-	CASSQGNTGELFF	TGTGCCAGCAGCCAAGGGAACACCGGGGAGCTGTTTTTT
TRBV18	TRBJ2-2	-	-	CASSPKAGAGTGELFF	TGTGCCAGCTCACCGAAGGCGGGCGCGGGAACCGGGGAGCTGTTTTTT
TRBV29-1	TRBJ2-3	TRBD1	once	CSVGDRAYTDTQYF	TGCAGCGTCGGGGACAGGGCCTACACAGATACGCAGTATTTT
TRBV15	TRBJ2-4	-	-	CATSPGENIQYF	TGTGCCACCAGCCCAGGGGAGAACATTCAGTACTTC
TRBV30	TRBJ2-2	-	-	CAWTPGSSYTGELFF	TGTGCCTGGACCCCAGGATCTAGCTACACCGGGGAGCTGTTTTTT
TRBV19	TRBJ2-5	TRBD2	-	CASSRGGAETQYF	TGTGCCAGTAGTCGGGGGGGAGCAGAGACCCAGTACTTC
TRBV15	TRBJ2-7	-	-	CATSRDSSPGEQYF	TGTGCCACCAGCAGAGATAGCTCCCCCGGCGAGCAGTACTTC
TRBV6-1	TRBJ1-2	TRBD1	-	CASRETGGPYGYTF	TGTGCCAGCAGAGAGACAGGGGGCCCTTATGGCTACACCTTC
TRBV30	TRBJ1-1	-	-	CAWTDGTEAFF	TGTGCCTGGACAGATGGCACTGAAGCTTTCTTT
TRBV20-1	TRBJ2-1	TRBD2	-	CSARDQSGVSGTPGNEQFF	TGCAGTGCTAGAGATCAGAGCGGGGTGAGCGGGACTCCGGGGAATGAGCAGTTCTTC
TRBV6-1	TRBJ2-5	TRBD2	-	CASRGLAGVEAETQYF	TGTGCCAGCAGGGGACTAGCGGGAGTGGAGGCAGAGACCCAGTACTTC
TRBV7-9	TRBJ2-5	-	-	CASSWGETQYF	TGTGCCAGCAGCTGGGGAGAGACCCAGTACTTC
TRBV27	TRBJ2-7	-	once	CASSLGWRGHWYF	TGTGCCAGCAGTTTAGGATGGAGGGGGCATTGGTACTTC
TRBV9	TRBJ2-5	TRBD2	-	CASSVAREGETQYF	TGTGCCAGCAGCGTAGCACGGGAGGGAGAGACCCAGTACTTC